The entry below gives a single T cell receptor (beta chain) sequence along with its context. The germline V and J ends were trimmed by 7 bases and 4 bases, with 13 bases remaining between them. This CDR3 is 13 amino acids long. Germline lookup yields CDR1 LGHNT and CDR2 FRNRAP. This sample was taken from a study of blood T cell repertoires in COVID-19. Study-wide background: Italy, Spain and the United States were the sources of the convalescent and acute COVID-19 samples. Sample material is recorded as cDNA or gDNA derived from T cells, B-cell-depleted T cells, or PBMCs.

Original processing methods: Reference gene primer amplification gave nucleated cell count estimates. Profiling relied on immunoSEQ multiplex PCR, and the TCRdb table lists in-frame clones only, not all of them. V, J and clone size are those of that table, while D and trimming were read from the DNA. The repertoire holds approximately 250,000 clones, with roughly 88% as singletons. V and J are TRBV12-5 and TRBJ1-2, with D maybe TRBD1 (6 bases). Sequencing used peripheral blood. The TCR comes from a woman aged 40 to 50 who had recovered from COVID-19. The CDR3 loop is CASAQGRGYGYTF. CDR3 coding DNA: TGTGCTAGTGCCCAGGGGAGGGGCTATGGCTACACCTTC. Supplemented by reference TRBV12-5 and TRBJ1-2, the full variable domain reads DARVTQTPRHKVTEMGQEVTMRCQPILGHNTVFWYRQTMMQGLELLAYFRNRAPLDDSGMPKDRFSAEMPDATLATLKIQPSEPRDSAVYFCASAQGRGYGYTFGSGTRLTVV.